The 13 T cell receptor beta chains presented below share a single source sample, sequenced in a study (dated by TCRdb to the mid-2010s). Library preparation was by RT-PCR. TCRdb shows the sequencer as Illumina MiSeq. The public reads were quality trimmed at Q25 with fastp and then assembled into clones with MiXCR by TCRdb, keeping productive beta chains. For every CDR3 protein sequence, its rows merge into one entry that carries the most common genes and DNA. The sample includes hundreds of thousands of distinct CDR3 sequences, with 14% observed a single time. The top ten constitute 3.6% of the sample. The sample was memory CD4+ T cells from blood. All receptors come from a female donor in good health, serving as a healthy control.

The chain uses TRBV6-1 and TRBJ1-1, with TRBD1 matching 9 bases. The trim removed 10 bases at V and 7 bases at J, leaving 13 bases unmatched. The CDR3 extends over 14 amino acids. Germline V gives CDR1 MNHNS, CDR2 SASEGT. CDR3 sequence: CATRRDRDKNEAFF. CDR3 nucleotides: TGTGCCACCAGGCGGGACAGGGACAAGAATGAAGCTTTCTTT.

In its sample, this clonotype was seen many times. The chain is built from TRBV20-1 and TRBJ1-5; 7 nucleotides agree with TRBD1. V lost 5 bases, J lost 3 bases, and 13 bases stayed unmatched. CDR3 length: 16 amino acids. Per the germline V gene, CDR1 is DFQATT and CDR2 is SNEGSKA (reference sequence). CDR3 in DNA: TGCAGTGCTGTACCTCGGACAGGCTCCTTCAATCAGCCCCAGCATTTT. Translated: CSAVPRTGSFNQPQHF.

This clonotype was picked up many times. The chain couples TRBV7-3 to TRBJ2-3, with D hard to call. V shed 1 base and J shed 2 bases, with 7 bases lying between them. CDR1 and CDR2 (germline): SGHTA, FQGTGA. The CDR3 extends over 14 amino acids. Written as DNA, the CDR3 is TGTGCCAGCAGCTTAAGTACCTACACAGATACGCAGTATTTT. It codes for CASSLSTYTDTQYF.

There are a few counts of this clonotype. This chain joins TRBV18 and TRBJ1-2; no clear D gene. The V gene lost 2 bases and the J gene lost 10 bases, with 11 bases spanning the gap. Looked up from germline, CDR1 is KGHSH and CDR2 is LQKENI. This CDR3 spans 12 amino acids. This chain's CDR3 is CASSPGRDTYTF. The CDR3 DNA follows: TGTGCCAGCTCACCAGGGCGCGATACCTACACCTTC. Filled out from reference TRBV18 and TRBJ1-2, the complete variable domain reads NAGVMQNPRHLVRRRGQEARLRCSPMKGHSHVYWYRQLPEEGLKFMVYLQKENIIDESGMPKERFSAEFPKEGPSILRIQQVVRGDSAAYFCASSPGRDTYTFGSGTRLTVV.

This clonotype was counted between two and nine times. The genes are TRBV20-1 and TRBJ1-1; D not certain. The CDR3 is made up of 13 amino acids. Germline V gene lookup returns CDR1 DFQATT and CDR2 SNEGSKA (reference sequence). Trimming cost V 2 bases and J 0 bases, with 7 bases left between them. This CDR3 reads CSARQDVNTEAFF. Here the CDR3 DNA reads TGCAGTGCTAGACAGGATGTGAACACTGAAGCTTTCTTT.

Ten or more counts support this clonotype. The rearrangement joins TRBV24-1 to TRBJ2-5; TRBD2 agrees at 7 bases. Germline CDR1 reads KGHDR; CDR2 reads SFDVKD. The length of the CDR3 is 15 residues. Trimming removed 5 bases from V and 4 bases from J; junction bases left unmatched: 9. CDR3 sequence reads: CATSVVSGYGETQYF. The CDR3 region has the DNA TGTGCCACCAGTGTCGTTAGCGGGTATGGAGAGACCCAGTACTTC.

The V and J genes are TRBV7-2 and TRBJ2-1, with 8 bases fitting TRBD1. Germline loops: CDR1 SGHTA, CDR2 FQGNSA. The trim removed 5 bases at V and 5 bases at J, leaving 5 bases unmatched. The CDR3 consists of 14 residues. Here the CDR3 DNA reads TGTGCCAGCAGCACCCGGACAGGGAACAATGAGCAGTTCTTC. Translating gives CASSTRTGNNEQFF. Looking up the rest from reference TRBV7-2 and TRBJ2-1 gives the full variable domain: GAGVSQSPSNKVTEKGKDVELRCDPISGHTALYWYRQSLGQGLEFLIYFQGNSAPDKSGLPSDRFSAERTGGSVSTLTIQRTQQEDSAVYLCASSTRTGNNEQFFGPGTRLTVL.

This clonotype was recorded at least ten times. CDR3 sequence reads: CSVGNIGETQYF. For the CDR3, the DNA is TGCAGCGTTGGTAATATTGGGGAGACCCAGTACTTC. The chain joins TRBV29-1 to TRBJ2-5; D not resolved. Deletions cut 4 bases from V and 5 bases from J, with 11 bases between. CDR3 length: 12 amino acids. Germline CDR1 is SQVTM and CDR2 is ANQGSEA.

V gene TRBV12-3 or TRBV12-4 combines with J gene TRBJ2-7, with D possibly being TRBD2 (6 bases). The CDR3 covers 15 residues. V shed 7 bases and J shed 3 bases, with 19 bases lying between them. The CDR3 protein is CASNIGRGTHYEQYF. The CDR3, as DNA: TGTGCCAGCAACATCGGCCGCGGGACCCACTACGAGCAGTACTTC.

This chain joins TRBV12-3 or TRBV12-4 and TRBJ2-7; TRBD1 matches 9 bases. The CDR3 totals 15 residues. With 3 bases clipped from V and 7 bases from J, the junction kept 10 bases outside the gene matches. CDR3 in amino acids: CASSFPGQGLREQYF. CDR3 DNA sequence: TGTGCCAGCAGTTTTCCCGGACAGGGGTTAAGGGAGCAGTACTTC.

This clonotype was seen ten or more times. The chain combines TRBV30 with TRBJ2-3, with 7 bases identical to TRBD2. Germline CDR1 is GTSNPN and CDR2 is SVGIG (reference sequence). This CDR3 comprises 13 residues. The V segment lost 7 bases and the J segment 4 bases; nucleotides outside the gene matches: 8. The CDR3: CAYETAGSDTQYF. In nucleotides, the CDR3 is TGTGCCTACGAGACAGCGGGATCAGATACGCAGTATTTT. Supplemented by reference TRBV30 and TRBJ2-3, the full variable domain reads SQTIHQWPATLVQPVGSPLSLECTVEGTSNPNLYWYRQAAGRGLQLLFYSVGIGQISSEVPQNLSASRPQDRQFILSSKKLLLSDSGFYLCAYETAGSDTQYFGPGTRLTVL.

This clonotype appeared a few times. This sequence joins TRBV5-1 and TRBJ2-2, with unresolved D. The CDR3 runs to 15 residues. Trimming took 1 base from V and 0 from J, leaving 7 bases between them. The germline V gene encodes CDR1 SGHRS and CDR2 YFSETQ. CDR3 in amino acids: CASSLILANTGELFF. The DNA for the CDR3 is TGCGCCAGCAGCTTGATCCTTGCGAACACCGGGGAGCTGTTTTTT. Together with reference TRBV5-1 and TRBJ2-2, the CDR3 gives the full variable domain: KAGVTQTPRYLIKTRGQQVTLSCSPISGHRSVSWYQQTPGQGLQFLFEYFSETQRNKGNFPGRFSGRQFSNSRSEMNVSTLELGDSALYLCASSLILANTGELFFGEGSRLTVL.

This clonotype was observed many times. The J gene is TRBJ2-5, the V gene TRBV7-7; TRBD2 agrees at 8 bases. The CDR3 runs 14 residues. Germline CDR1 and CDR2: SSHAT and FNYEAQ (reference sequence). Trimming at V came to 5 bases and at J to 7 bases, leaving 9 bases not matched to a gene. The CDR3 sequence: CASSPSGLYGTQYF. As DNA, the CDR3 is TGTGCCAGCAGCCCTAGCGGGCTATACGGGACCCAGTACTTC.